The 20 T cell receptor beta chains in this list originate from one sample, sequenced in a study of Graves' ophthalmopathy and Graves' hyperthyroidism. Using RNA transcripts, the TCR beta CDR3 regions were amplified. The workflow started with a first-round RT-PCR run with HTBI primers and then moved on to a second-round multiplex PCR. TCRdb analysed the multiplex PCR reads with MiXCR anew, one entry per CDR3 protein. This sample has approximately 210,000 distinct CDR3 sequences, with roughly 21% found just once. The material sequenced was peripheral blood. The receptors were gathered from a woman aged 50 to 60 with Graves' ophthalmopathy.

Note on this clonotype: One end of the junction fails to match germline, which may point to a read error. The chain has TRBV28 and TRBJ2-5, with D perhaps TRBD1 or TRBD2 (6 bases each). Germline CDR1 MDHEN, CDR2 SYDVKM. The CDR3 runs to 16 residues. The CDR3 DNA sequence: TGTGCCAGCAGTTCACAGAGGATGGGGGGACAAGAGACCCAGTGCTTC. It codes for CASSSQRMGGQETQCF.

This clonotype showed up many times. The CDR3 here is CASTNRGDRLNSPLHF. The CDR3 DNA reads TGTGCCAGCACCAACAGGGGGGACAGGCTTAATTCACCCCTCCACTTT. This chain links TRBV6-1 with TRBJ1-6, with 8 bases lining up with TRBD1. This CDR3 is built from 16 residues. Germline CDR1 is MNHNS and CDR2 is SASEGT. The trim removed 7 bases at V and 6 bases at J, leaving 11 bases unmatched.

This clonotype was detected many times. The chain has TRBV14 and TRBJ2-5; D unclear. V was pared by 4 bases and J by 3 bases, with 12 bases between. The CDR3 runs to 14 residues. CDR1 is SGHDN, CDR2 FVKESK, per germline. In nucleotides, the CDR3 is TGTGCCAGCAGCCTCGTGTGGGATGAAGAGACCCAGTACTTC. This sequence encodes CASSLVWDEETQYF.

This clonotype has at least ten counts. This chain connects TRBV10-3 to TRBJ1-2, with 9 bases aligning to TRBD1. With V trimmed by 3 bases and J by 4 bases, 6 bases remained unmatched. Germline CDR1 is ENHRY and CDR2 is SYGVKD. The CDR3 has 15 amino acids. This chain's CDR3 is CAISDPGTGTYGYTF. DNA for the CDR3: TGTGCCATCAGTGACCCCGGGACAGGGACCTATGGCTACACCTTC.

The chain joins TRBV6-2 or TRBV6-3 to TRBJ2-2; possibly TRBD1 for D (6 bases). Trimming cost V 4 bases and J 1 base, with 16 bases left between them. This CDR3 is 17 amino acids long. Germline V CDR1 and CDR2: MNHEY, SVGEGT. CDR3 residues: CASSFAPGTKNTGELFF. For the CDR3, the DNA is TGTGCCAGCAGTTTTGCCCCAGGGACAAAGAACACCGGGGAGCTGTTTTTT.

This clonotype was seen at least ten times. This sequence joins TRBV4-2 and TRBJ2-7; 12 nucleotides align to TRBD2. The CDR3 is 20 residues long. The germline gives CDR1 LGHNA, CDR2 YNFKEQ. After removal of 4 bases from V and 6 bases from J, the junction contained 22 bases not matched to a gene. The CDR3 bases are TGTGCCAGCAGCCCCTTTGGGCTAGCGGGAGGGCCAGTGGCACCCTCCGAGCAGTACTTC. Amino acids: CASSPFGLAGGPVAPSEQYF.

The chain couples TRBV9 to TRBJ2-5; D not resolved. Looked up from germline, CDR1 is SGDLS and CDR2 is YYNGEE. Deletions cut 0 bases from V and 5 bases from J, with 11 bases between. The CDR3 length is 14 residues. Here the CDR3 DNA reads TGTGCCAGCAGCGTAGAGGGTTCGTGGGAGACCCAGTACTTC. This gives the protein CASSVEGSWETQYF.

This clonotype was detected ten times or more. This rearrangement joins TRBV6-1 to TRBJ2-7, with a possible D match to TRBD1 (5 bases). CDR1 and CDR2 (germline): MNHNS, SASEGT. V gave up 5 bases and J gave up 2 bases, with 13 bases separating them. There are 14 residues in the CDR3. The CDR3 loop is CASSPPDITYEQYF. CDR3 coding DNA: TGTGCCAGCAGTCCGCCGGACATAACCTACGAGCAGTACTTC.

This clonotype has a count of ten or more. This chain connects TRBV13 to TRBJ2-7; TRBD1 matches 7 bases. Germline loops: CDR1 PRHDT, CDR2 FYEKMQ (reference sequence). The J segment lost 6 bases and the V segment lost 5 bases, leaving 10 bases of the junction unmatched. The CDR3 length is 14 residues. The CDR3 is CASSVRQGRREQYF. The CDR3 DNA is TGTGCCAGCAGCGTAAGACAGGGTCGGCGCGAGCAGTACTTC.

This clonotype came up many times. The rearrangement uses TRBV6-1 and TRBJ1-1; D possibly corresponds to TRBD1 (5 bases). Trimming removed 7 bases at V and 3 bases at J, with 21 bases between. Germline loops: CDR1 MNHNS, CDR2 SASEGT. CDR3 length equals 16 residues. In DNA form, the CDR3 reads TGTGCCAGCACCCCGAATCTTGGGGGGACGGACACTGAAGCTTTCTTT. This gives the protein CASTPNLGGTDTEAFF.

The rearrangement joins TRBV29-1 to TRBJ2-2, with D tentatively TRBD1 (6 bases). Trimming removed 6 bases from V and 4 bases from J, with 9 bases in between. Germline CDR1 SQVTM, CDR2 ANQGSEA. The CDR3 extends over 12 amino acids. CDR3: CSVQGPTGELFF. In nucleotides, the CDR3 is TGCAGCGTACAGGGACCCACCGGGGAGCTGTTTTTT.

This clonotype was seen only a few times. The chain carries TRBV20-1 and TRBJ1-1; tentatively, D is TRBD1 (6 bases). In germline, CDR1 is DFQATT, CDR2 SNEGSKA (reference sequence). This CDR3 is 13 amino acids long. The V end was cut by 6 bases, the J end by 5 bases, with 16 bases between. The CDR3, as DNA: TGCAGTGCCCCCCGAGGGGGGAAGACTGAAGCTTTCTTT. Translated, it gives CSAPRGGKTEAFF.

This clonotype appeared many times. Written as DNA, the CDR3 is TGTGCCAGCAGTTGGGGGCTTTGGCAGTACTTC. This encodes CASSWGLWQYF. This sequence joins TRBV12-3 or TRBV12-4 and TRBJ2-7; maybe TRBD1 (6 bases). The CDR3 length is 11 residues. V lost 4 bases to trimming and J lost 9 bases, with 10 bases between them.

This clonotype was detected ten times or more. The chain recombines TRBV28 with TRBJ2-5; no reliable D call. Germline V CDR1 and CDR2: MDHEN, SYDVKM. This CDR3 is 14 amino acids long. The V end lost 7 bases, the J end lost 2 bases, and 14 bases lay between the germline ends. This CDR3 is CASTKPEIQETQYF. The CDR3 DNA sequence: TGTGCCAGCACCAAGCCGGAGATTCAAGAGACCCAGTACTTC.

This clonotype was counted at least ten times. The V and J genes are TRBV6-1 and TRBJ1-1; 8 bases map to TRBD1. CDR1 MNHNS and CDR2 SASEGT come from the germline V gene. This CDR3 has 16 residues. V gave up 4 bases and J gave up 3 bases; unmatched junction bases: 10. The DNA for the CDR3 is TGTGCCAGCAGTGGGTTCTCGGACAGGGCGGACACTGAAGCTTTCTTT. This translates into CASSGFSDRADTEAFF.

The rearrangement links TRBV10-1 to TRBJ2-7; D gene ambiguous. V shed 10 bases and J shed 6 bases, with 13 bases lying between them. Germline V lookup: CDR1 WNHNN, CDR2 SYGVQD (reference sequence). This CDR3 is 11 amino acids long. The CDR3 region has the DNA TGCGCCATCGGCATAGTTGGCGAGCAGTACTTC. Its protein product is CAIGIVGEQYF.

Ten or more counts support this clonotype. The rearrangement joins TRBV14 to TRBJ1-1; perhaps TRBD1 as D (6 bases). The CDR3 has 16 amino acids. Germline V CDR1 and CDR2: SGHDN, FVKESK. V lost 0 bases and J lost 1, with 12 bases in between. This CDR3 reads CASSQDLWTANTEAFF. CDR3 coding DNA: TGTGCCAGCAGCCAAGATCTGTGGACAGCGAACACTGAAGCTTTCTTT.

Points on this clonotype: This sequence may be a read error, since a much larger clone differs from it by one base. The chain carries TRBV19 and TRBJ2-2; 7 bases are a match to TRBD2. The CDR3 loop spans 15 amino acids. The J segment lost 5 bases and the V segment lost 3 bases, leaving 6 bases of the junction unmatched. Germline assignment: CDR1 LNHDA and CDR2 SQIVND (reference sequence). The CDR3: CASSILAGVTGELFF. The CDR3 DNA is TGTGCCAGTAGTATCCTGGCGGGAGTAACCGGGGAGCTGTTTTTT.

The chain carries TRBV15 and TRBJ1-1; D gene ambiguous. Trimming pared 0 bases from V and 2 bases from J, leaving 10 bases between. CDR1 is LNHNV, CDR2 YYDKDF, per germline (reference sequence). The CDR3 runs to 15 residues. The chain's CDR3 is CATSRDARQNTEAFF. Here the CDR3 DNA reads TGTGCCACCAGCAGAGATGCCCGTCAAAACACTGAAGCTTTCTTT. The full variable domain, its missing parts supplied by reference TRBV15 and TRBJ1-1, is DAMVIQNPRYQVTQFGKPVTLSCSQTLNHNVMYWYQQKSSQAPKLLFHYYDKDFNNEADTPDNFQSRRPNTSFCFLDIRSPGLGDTAMYLCATSRDARQNTEAFFGQGTRLTVV.

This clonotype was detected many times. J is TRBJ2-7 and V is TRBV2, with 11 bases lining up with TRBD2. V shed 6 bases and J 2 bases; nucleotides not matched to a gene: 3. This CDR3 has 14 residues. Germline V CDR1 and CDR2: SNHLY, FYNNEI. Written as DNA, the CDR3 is TGTGCCAGCAGGGGACTAGCGGTTCCCTACGAGCAGTACTTC. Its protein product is CASRGLAVPYEQYF. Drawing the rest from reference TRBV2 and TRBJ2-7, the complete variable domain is EPEVTQTPSHQVTQMGQEVILRCVPISNHLYFYWYRQILGQKVEFLVSFYNNEISEKSEIFDDQFSVERPDGSNFTLKIRSTKLEDSAMYFCASRGLAVPYEQYFGPGTRLTVT.